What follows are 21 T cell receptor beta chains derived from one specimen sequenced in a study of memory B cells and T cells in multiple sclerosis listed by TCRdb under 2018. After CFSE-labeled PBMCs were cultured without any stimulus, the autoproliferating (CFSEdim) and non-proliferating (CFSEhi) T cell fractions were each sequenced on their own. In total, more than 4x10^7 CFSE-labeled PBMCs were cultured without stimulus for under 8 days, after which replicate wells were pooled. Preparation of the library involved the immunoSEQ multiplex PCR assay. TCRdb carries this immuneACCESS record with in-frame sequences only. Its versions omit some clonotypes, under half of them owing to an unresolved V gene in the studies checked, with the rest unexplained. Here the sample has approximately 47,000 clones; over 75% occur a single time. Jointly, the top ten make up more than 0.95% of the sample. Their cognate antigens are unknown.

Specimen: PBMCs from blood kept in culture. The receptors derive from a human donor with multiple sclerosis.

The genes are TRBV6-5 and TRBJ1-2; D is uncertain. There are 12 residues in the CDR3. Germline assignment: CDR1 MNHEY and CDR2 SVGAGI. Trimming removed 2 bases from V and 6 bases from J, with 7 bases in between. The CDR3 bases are TGTGCCAGCAGTTACGTCGGGCATGGCTACACCTTC. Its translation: CASSYVGHGYTF.

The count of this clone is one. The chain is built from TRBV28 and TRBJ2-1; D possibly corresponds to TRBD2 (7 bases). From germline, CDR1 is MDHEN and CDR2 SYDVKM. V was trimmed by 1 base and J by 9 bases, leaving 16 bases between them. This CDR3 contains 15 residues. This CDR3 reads CASSLLVGGGSEQFF. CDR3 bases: TGTGCCAGCAGTTTATTAGTTGGGGGGGGCAGTGAGCAGTTCTTC. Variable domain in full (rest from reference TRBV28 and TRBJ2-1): DVKVTQSSRYLVKRTGEKVFLECVQDMDHENMFWYRQDPGLGLRLIYFSYDVKMKEKGDIPEGYSVSREKKERFSLILESASTNQTSMYLCASSLLVGGGSEQFFGPGTRLTVL.

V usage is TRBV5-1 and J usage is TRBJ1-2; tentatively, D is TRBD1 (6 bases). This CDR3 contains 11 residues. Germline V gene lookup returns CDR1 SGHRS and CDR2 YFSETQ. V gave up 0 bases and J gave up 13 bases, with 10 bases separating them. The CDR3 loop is CASSLAGTTTF. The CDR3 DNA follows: TGCGCCAGCAGCTTGGCAGGGACAACCACCTTC.

The CDR3 bases are TGTGCCAGCAGCAGGGGCCTCTACGAGCAGTACTTC. Its translation: CASSRGLYEQYF. This chain links TRBV6-1 with TRBJ2-7, with a possible D match to TRBD1 (6 bases). Trimming shortened V by 6 bases and J by 3 bases, and 9 bases separated the two germline ends. This CDR3 has 12 residues. The germline V gene encodes CDR1 MNHNS and CDR2 SASEGT.

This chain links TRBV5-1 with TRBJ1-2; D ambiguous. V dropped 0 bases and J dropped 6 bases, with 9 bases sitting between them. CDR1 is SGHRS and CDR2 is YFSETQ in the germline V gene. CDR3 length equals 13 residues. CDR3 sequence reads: CASSLARGDGYTF. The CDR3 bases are TGCGCCAGCAGCTTGGCTCGGGGTGATGGCTACACCTTC. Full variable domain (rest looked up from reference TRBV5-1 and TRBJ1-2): KAGVTQTPRYLIKTRGQQVTLSCSPISGHRSVSWYQQTPGQGLQFLFEYFSETQRNKGNFPGRFSGRQFSNSRSEMNVSTLELGDSALYLCASSLARGDGYTFGSGTRLTVV.

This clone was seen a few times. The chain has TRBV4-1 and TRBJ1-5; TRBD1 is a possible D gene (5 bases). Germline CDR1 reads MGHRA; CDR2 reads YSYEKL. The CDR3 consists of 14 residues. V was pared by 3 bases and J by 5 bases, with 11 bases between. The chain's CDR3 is CASSHRRDHQPQHF. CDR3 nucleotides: TGCGCCAGCAGCCACCGGAGGGACCATCAGCCCCAGCATTTT.

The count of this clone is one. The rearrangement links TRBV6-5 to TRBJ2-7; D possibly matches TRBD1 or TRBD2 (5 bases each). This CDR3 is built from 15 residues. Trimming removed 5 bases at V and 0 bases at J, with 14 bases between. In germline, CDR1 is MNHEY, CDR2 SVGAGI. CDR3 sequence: CASSRGTASSYEQYF. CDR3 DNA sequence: TGTGCCAGCAGTCGAGGGACGGCGAGCTCCTACGAGCAGTACTTC.

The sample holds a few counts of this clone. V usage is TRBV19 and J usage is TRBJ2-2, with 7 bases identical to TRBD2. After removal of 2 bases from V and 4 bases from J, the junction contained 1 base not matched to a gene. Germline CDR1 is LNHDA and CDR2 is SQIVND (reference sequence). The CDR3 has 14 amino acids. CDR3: CASSISGGTGELFF. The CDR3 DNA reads TGTGCCAGTAGTATATCGGGGGGCACCGGGGAGCTGTTTTTT.

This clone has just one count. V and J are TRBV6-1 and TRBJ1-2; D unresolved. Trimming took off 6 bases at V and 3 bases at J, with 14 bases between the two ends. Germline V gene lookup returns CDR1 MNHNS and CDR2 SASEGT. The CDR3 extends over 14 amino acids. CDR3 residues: CASREITPDYGYTF. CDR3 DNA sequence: TGTGCCAGCAGAGAAATTACCCCCGACTATGGCTACACCTTC.

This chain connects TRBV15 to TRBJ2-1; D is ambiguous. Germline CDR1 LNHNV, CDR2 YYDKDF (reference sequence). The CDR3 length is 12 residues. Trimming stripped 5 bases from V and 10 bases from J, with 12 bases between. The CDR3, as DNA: TGTGCCACCAGCTTGCTACGAGAGGAGCAGTTCTTC. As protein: CATSLLREEQFF.

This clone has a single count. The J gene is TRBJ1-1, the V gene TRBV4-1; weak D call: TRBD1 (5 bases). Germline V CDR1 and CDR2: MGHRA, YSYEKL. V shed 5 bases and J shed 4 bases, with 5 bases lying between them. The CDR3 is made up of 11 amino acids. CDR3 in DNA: TGCGCCAGCAGCGGGGGCACTGAAGCTTTCTTT. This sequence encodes CASSGGTEAFF.

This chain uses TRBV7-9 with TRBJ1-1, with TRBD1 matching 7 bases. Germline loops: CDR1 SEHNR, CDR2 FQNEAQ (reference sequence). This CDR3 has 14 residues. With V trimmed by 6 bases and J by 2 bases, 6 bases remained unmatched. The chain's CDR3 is CASRSGTVNTEAFF. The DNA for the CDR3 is TGTGCCAGCAGATCCGGGACAGTCAACACTGAAGCTTTCTTT.

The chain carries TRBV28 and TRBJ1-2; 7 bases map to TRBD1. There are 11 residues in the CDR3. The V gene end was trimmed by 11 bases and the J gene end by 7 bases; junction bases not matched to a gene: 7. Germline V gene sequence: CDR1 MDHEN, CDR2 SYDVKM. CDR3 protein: CASGGSCGYTF. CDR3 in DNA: TGTGCCTCAGGGGGAAGCTGTGGCTACACCTTC.

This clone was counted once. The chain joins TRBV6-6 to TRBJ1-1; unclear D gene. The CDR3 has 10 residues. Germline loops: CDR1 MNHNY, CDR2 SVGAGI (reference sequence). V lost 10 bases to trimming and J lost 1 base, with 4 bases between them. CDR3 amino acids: CATRNTEAFF. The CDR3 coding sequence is TGTGCCACCAGGAACACTGAAGCTTTCTTT.

For the CDR3, the DNA is TGTGCCAGCAGTCCTTCCTGGACAGAATTAAATCAGCCCCAGCATTTT. Translating it yields CASSPSWTELNQPQHF. The chain is built from TRBV6-6 and TRBJ1-5; weak D call: TRBD1 (6 bases). Trimming removed 5 bases from V and 4 bases from J, with 18 bases in between. The CDR3 is 16 amino acids. The germline gives CDR1 MNHNY, CDR2 SVGAGI (reference sequence).

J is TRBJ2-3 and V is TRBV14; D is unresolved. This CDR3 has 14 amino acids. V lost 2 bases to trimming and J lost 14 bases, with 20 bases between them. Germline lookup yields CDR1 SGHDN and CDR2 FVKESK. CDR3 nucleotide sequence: TGTGCCAGCAGCCAAACGGAAGGCGCTCATGAATGGTATTTT. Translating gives CASSQTEGAHEWYF.

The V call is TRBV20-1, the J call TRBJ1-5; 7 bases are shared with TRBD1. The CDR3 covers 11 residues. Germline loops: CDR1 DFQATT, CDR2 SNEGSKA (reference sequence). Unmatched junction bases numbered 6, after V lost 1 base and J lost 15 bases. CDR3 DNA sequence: TGCAGTGCTAGAGCAACAGGGGCACTGCATTTT. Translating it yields CSARATGALHF.

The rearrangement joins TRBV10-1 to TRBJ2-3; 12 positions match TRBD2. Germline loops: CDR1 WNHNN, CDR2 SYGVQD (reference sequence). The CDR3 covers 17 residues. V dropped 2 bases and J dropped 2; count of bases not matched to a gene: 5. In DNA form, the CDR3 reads TGCGCCAGCAGTGAGGCCAGACTAGCGGGGGACACAGATACGCAGTATTTT. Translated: CASSEARLAGDTDTQYF.

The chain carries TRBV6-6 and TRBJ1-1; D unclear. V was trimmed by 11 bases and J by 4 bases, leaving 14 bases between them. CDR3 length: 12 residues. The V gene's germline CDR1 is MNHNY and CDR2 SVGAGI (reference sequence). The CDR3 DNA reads TGTGCCTCCGTTTCCCCCCTCACTGAAGCTTTCTTT. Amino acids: CASVSPLTEAFF.

This CDR3 reads CASSDRGGNTIYF. The CDR3 nucleotides are TGCGCCAGCAGCGACAGGGGTGGAAACACCATATATTTT. The chain joins TRBV5-1 to TRBJ1-3; 8 bases agree with TRBD1. Germline trimming cut 4 bases from V and 3 bases from J; bases unmatched to any gene: 0. Germline-derived CDR1 and CDR2 are SGHRS and YFSETQ. This CDR3 comprises 13 residues.

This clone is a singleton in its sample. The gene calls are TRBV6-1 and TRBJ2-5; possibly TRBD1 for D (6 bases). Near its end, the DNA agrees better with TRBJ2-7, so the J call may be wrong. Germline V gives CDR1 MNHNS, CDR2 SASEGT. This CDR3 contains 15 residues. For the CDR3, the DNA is TGTGCCAGCAGTGGTTACCGGGACACCTCCTACGAGCAGTACTTC. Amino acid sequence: CASSGYRDTSYEQYF.